These 20 T cell receptor beta chains originate from one sample sequenced in a study of cytomegalovirus exposure and HLA in healthy donors. Primers for the PCR totalled 60 Vbeta and 13 Jbeta. The data were produced by immunoSEQ multiplex PCR, yet TCRdb's version contains in-frame clones alone and is incomplete. Here the sample spans 200,000 to 300,000 clones, just under 85% being singletons. The specimen sequenced was PBMCs. These receptors originate from a woman aged 40 to 50 in good health and CMV-seropositive.

The gene calls are TRBV18 and TRBJ1-4; TRBD1 might be the D (6 bases). V was cut by 1 base and J by 6 bases, with 9 bases left in between. The CDR3 runs to 14 residues. The germline CDR1 and CDR2 sequences are KGHSH and LQKENI. The CDR3 spells CASSPQQGHEKLFF. The DNA of the CDR3 is TGTGCCAGCTCACCACAACAGGGCCATGAAAAACTGTTTTTT.

This clone appeared a few times. The chain joins TRBV6-1 to TRBJ2-4; TRBD1 matches at 8 bases. V lost 8 bases, J lost 0 bases, and 6 bases stayed unmatched. The CDR3 extends over 15 amino acids. Germline loops: CDR1 MNHNS, CDR2 SASEGT. The chain's CDR3 is CASFRDRLAKNIQYF. The CDR3 DNA reads as TGTGCCAGCTTTCGGGACAGGTTAGCCAAAAACATTCAGTACTTC.

The chain employs TRBV21-1 and TRBJ2-7; the D call in the table, TRBD2, was not verified against the DNA. TRBV21-1 is a known pseudogene. The CDR3 loop spans 18 amino acids. CDR3 loop: CASSKIGTSGRASYEQYF. CDR3 sequence (DNA): TGTGCCAGCAGCAAGATAGGGACTAGCGGGAGGGCCTCCTACGAGCAGTACTTC.

The V gene is TRBV30, the J gene TRBJ2-2; 8 bases map to TRBD2. The CDR3 covers 12 residues. J was trimmed by 3 bases and V by 7 bases; bases with no gene match: 1. Germline V CDR1 and CDR2: GTSNPN, SVGIG (reference sequence). CDR3 loop: CALLADTGELFF. In DNA, the CDR3 is TGTGCCTTACTAGCGGACACCGGGGAGCTGTTTTTT.

The chain uses TRBV18 and TRBJ1-2, with 7 bases lining up with TRBD1. CDR1 and CDR2 (germline): KGHSH, LQKENI. J was trimmed by 4 bases and V by 5 bases; bases with no gene match: 1. The CDR3 has 12 residues. CDR3 nucleotides: TGTGCCAGCTCAGGGGACAGCTATGGCTACACCTTC. Amino acids: CASSGDSYGYTF.

A single count supports this clone. The CDR3: CASSLGIGELFF. The DNA of the CDR3 is TGTGCCAGCAGCTTAGGTATTGGGGAGCTGTTTTTT. This chain joins TRBV7-2 and TRBJ2-2; D remains ambiguous. This CDR3 contains 12 residues. Trimming took off 1 base at V and 8 bases at J, with 5 bases between the two ends. CDR1 and CDR2 from the germline V gene are SGHTA and FQGNSA.

This clone was seen a few times. The rearrangement uses TRBV6-1 and TRBJ1-5; a weak D match, TRBD1 (6 bases). The CDR3 covers 13 residues. Germline V gives CDR1 MNHNS, CDR2 SASEGT. The V end lost 7 bases, the J end lost 3 bases, and 10 bases lay between the germline ends. This CDR3 reads CASIRDTNQPQHF. The CDR3 DNA reads as TGTGCCAGCATCCGGGACACCAATCAGCCCCAGCATTTT.

The gene calls are TRBV6-5 and TRBJ1-1; D call uncertain. From germline, CDR1 is MNHEY and CDR2 SVGAGI. The CDR3 has 11 amino acids. V lost 5 bases and J 8 bases, leaving 9 bases between the germline ends. The CDR3 sequence: CASSVGEEAFF. CDR3 bases: TGTGCCAGCAGTGTGGGAGAGGAAGCTTTCTTT.

V gene TRBV7-8 combines with J gene TRBJ1-2; 8 nucleotides align to TRBD1. J lost 8 bases, V lost 5 bases, and 4 bases had no gene match. CDR3 length: 12 residues. CDR1 is SGHVS, CDR2 FQNEAQ, per germline. The CDR3 DNA sequence: TGTGCCAGCAGCGCGACAGGGGCCGGCTACACCTTC. Translation: CASSATGAGYTF.

The chain combines TRBV25-1 with TRBJ1-1, with 7 bases aligning to TRBD1. Per germline, CDR1 MGHDK and CDR2 SYGVNS. J was trimmed by 7 bases and V by 6 bases; bases with no gene match: 8. This CDR3 contains 13 residues. CDR3 DNA sequence: TGTGCCAGCAGCCAGCACGGGACAGTTGAAGCTTTCTTT. Translated, it gives CASSQHGTVEAFF.

The chain couples TRBV4-2 to TRBJ1-5, with 7 bases that match TRBD1. From germline, CDR1 is LGHNA and CDR2 YNFKEQ. Trimming took 3 bases from V and 15 from J; bases not matched to a gene: 20. CDR3 length: 16 amino acids. The CDR3 DNA sequence: TGTGCCAGCAGCCAGGGCTTCGGGACAGACTCCCAAGGTCTGCATTTT. It specifies CASSQGFGTDSQGLHF.

As for this clone: Other DNA sequences in this specimen translate into the identical CDR3. This sequence joins TRBV6-5 and TRBJ2-1; D possibly corresponds to TRBD2 (5 bases). Trimming took 6 bases from V and 6 from J, leaving 9 bases between them. From germline, CDR1 is MNHEY and CDR2 SVGAGI. The CDR3 contains 12 residues. This CDR3 is CASSLAGNEQFF. The CDR3 coding sequence is TGTGCCAGCAGCCTAGCTGGCAATGAGCAGTTCTTC.

The chain uses TRBV15 and TRBJ1-6; D not resolved. Germline V gene sequence: CDR1 LNHNV, CDR2 YYDKDF (reference sequence). The CDR3 is 15 amino acids. V lost 0 bases and J 9 bases, leaving 12 bases between the germline ends. CDR3 sequence reads: CATSREDIRGSPLHF. The CDR3 region has the DNA TGTGCCACCAGCAGAGAGGATATTAGAGGTTCACCCCTCCACTTT.

This clone was observed a few times. The V and J genes are TRBV7-2 and TRBJ2-5; 7 bases map to TRBD2. CDR3 length: 15 amino acids. Germline V gives CDR1 SGHTA, CDR2 FQGNSA. V was clipped by 6 bases and J by 0 bases; unmatched bases: 7. The CDR3 DNA reads TGTGCCAGCAGGCTATATGGGGGGGACCAAGAGACCCAGTACTTC. Translating it yields CASRLYGGDQETQYF.

This chain joins TRBV18 and TRBJ2-1; D call uncertain. CDR3 size: 12 residues. The V gene lost 4 bases and the J gene lost 5 bases, with 6 bases spanning the gap. Looked up from germline, CDR1 is KGHSH and CDR2 is LQKENI. The CDR3 region has the DNA TGTGCCAGCTCACTTCAGGACAATGAGCAGTTCTTC. Translated: CASSLQDNEQFF.

J is TRBJ1-1 and V is TRBV7-3; weak D call: TRBD1 (5 bases). V was cut by 2 bases and J by 4 bases, with 8 bases left in between. This CDR3 has 13 residues. From germline, CDR1 is SGHTA and CDR2 FQGTGA. CDR3 coding DNA: TGTGCCAGCAGCTTATATCAGGGCACTGAAGCTTTCTTT. The encoded protein is CASSLYQGTEAFF.

CDR3 residues: CASRTSGSYNEQFF. In DNA, the CDR3 is TGCGCCAGCAGGACATCAGGGTCCTACAATGAGCAGTTCTTC. V gene TRBV5-1 combines with J gene TRBJ2-1; TRBD1 might be the D (5 bases). Germline assignment: CDR1 SGHRS and CDR2 YFSETQ. This CDR3 is built from 14 residues. V was shortened by 5 bases and J by 1 base, with 10 bases between the two germline ends.

The chain has TRBV9 and TRBJ2-5, with 12 bases matching TRBD1. Germline V lookup: CDR1 SGDLS, CDR2 YYNGEE. This CDR3 is 16 amino acids long. V trimming: 1 base; J trimming: 4 bases; junction bases outside the gene matches: 5. The CDR3 DNA reads as TGTGCCAGCAGCGTATTAGGGACAGGGGGCGGAGAGACCCAGTACTTC. Its translation: CASSVLGTGGGETQYF.

In DNA, the CDR3 is TGTGCCAGCTCACCACAGCGACCTCCCATCGATGAGCAGTTCTTC. Amino acids: CASSPQRPPIDEQFF. The V call is TRBV18, the J call TRBJ2-1; D not resolved. Trimming took 1 base from V and 8 from J, leaving 15 bases between them. Germline CDR1 is KGHSH and CDR2 is LQKENI. This CDR3 has 15 residues.

This chain joins TRBV5-6 and TRBJ2-7; D uncertain. V shed 2 bases and J shed 0 bases, with 12 bases lying between them. The CDR3 length is 15 residues. Germline-derived CDR1 and CDR2 are SGHDT and YYEEEE. This chain's CDR3 is CASSFTKRSSYEQYF. CDR3 nucleotides: TGTGCCAGCAGCTTTACAAAGAGGAGCTCCTACGAGCAGTACTTC.